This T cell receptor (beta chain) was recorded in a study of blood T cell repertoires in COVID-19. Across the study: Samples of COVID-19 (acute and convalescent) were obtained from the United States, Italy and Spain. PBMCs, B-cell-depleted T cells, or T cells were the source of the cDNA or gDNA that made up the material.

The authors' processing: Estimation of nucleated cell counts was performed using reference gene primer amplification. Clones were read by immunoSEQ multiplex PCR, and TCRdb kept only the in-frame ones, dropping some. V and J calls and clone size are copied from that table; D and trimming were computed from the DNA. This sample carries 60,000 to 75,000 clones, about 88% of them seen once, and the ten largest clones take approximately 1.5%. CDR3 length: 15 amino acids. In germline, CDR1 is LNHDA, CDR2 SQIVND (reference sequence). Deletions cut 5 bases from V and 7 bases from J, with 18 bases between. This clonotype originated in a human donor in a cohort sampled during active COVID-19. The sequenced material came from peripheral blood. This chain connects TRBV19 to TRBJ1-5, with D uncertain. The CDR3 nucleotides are TGTGCCAGTAGTCCCGCCGGAGGAGAGCACCAGCCCCAGCATTTT. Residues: CASSPAGGEHQPQHF.